This paragraph reports one T cell receptor beta chain. Its antigen is unknown. This entry is derived from a study of T cell repertoires in cytomegalovirus infection. Study summary: Based on public TCR beta signatures, there were indications of CMV infection and of a matching HLA type. Overall study results and limits: CMV-specific TCR beta clonotypes restricted by HLA-C dominated the ex vivo response. The cumulative frequency of public TCR beta families identified carriers of CMV plus the relevant HLA.

TCRdb reprocessed the reads with MiXCR, giving one entry per CDR3 protein. Seen here are around 450,000 distinct CDR3 sequences, roughly 30% observed once, and the top ten hold around 13%. Sequencing used PBMCs. The receptor's source is a human donor in good health (CMV status not recorded). Some clones in this sample may be carry-over from other donors' samples.

The CDR3 is CASSGRGGLYEQYF. In DNA form, the CDR3 reads TGTGCCAGCAGTGGCAGAGGGGGACTCTACGAGCAGTACTTC. The chain combines TRBV6-1 with TRBJ2-7; D is possibly TRBD1 or TRBD2 (6 bases each). The CDR3 spans 14 residues. The germline V gene encodes CDR1 MNHNS and CDR2 SASEGT. V shed 4 bases and J shed 3 bases, with 13 bases lying between them.